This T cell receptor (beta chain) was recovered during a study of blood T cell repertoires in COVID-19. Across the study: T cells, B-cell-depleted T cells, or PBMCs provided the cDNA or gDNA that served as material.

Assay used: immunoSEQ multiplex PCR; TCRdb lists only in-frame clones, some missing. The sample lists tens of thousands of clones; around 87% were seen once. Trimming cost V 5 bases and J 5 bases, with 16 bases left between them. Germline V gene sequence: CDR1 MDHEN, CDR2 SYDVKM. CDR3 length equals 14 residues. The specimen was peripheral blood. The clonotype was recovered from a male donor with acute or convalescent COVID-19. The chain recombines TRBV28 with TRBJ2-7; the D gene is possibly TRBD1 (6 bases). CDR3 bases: TGTGCCAGCAGTCGGGTTACAGGGAACCACGAGCAGTACTTC. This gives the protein CASSRVTGNHEQYF.